This entry describes one TCR beta chain. Its specificity is unknown. Amplification yielded TCR beta CDR3 regions, with RNA transcripts as the source. Researchers ran a first-round RT-PCR on the TCR CDR3 using the HTBI primer set. TCRdb processed the multiplex PCR reads anew with MiXCR; each CDR3 protein has one entry. Here the sample spans roughly 660,000 distinct CDR3 sequences, about 18% being singletons. The data were taken from a study of T cells in Graves' hyperthyroidism and ophthalmopathy. Study-level points and caveats: Most expanded thyroid clonotypes above 0.001 recurred in blood.

The sequencing sample was made of blood. The TCR comes from a man aged 45 to 65 with Graves' hyperthyroidism.

The CDR3 reads CASSGTGTNSLHF. CDR3 in DNA: TGTGCCAGCAGTGGAACCGGGACTAACTCCCTGCATTTT. J is TRBJ1-5 and V is TRBV6-1; the D gene is possibly TRBD1 (5 bases). Germline V gives CDR1 MNHNS, CDR2 SASEGT. The CDR3 consists of 13 residues. The ends were cut back, 4 bases at V and 15 bases at J, with 19 bases in the middle.